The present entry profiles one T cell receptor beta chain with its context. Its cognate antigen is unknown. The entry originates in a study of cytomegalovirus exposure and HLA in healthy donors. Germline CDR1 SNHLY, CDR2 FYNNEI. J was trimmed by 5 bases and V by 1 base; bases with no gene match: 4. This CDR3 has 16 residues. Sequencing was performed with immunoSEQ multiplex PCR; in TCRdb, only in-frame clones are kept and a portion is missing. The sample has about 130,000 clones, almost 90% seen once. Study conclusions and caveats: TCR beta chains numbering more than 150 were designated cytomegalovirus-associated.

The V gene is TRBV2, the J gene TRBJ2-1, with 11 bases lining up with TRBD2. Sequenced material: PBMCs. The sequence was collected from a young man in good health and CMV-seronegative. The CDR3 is CASSEGPGLADNEQFF. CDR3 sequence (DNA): TGTGCCAGCAGTGAAGGACCGGGACTAGCGGACAATGAGCAGTTCTTC.